This T cell receptor beta chain was sequenced during a study of technical replicates of blood from a few donors. TCRdb keeps only in-frame clones here, not all; method: immunoSEQ multiplex PCR. The sample carries roughly 61,000 clones, approximately 97% recorded once. CDR3 length: 17 residues. The V segment lost 4 bases and the J segment 3 bases; nucleotides outside the gene matches: 10. CDR1 and CDR2 (germline): SGHDT, YYEEEE. The chain couples TRBV5-6 to TRBJ2-1, with TRBD1 identical over 10 bases. Sequencing input: T cells isolated from PBMCs. This clonotype originated in a human donor in good health. CDR3 amino acids: CASSKRTGGLFYNEQFF. The DNA for the CDR3 is TGTGCCAGCAGCAAGAGGACAGGGGGACTCTTCTACAATGAGCAGTTCTTC.